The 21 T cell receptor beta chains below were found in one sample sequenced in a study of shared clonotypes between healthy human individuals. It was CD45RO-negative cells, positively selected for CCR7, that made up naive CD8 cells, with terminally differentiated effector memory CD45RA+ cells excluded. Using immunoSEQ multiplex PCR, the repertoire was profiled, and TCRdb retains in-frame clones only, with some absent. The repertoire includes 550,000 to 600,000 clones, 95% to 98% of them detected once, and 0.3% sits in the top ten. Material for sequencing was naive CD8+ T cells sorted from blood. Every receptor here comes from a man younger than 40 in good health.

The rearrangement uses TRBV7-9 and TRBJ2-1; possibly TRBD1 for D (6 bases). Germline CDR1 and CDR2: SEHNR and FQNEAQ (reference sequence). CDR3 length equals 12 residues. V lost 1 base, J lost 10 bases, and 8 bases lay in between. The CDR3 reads CASSLGGLEQFF. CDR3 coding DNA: TGTGCCAGCAGCTTAGGGGGGCTGGAGCAGTTCTTC.

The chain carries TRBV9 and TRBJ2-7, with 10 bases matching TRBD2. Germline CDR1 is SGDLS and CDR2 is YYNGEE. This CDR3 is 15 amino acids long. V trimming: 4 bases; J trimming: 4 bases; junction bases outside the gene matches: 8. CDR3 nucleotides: TGTGCCAGCAGCCCCCCCGGGACTAGCGATTACGAGCAGTACTTC. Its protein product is CASSPPGTSDYEQYF.

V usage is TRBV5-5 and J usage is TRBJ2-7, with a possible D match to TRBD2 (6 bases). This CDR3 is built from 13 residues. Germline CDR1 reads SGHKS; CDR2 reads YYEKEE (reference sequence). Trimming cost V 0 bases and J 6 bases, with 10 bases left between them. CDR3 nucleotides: TGTGCCAGCAGCTTGGCGGGAGTACTCGAGCAGTACTTC. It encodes CASSLAGVLEQYF.

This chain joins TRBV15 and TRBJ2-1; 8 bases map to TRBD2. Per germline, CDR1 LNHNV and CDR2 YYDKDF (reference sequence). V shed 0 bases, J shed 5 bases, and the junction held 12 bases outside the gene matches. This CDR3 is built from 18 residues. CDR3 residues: CATSRDPPPGGPHNEQFF. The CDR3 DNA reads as TGTGCCACCAGCAGAGACCCACCGCCGGGAGGGCCCCACAATGAGCAGTTCTTC.

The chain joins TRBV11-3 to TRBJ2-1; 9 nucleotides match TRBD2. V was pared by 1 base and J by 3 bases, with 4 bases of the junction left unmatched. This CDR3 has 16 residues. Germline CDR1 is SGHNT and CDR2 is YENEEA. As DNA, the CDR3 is TGTGCCAGCAGCTTAGGATTTAGCGGGAGCTACAATGAGCAGTTCTTC. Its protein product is CASSLGFSGSYNEQFF.

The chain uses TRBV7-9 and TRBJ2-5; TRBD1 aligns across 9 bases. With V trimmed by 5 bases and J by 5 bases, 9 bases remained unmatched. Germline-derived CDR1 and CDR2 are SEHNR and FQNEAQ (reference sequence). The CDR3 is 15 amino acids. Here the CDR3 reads CASSALDRGLETQYF. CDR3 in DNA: TGTGCCAGCAGCGCCCTTGACAGGGGGTTGGAGACCCAGTACTTC.

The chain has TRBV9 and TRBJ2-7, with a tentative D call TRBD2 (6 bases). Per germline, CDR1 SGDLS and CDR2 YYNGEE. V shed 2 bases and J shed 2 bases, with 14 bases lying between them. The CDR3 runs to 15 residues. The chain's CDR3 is CASSVSGESAYEQYF. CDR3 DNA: TGTGCCAGCAGCGTTAGCGGCGAGTCAGCCTACGAGCAGTACTTC.

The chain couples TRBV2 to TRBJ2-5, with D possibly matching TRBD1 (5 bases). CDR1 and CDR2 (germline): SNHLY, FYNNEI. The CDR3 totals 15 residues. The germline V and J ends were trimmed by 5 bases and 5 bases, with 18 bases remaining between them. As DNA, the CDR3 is TGTGCCAGCAGTCAAACCCGGGCAGGGTGGGAGACCCAGTACTTC. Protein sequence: CASSQTRAGWETQYF.

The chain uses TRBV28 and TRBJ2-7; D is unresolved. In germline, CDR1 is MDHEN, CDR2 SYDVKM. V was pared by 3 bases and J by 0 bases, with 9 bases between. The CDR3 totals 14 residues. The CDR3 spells CASSFLAFSYEQYF. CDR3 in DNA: TGTGCCAGCAGTTTTTTGGCCTTCTCCTACGAGCAGTACTTC.

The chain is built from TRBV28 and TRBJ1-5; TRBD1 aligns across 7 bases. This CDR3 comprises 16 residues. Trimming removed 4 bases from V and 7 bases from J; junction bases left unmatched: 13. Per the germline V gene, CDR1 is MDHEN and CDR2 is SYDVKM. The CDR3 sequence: CASSWTGLRVEQPQHF. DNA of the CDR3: TGTGCCAGCAGTTGGACAGGCCTTAGGGTGGAACAGCCCCAGCATTTT.

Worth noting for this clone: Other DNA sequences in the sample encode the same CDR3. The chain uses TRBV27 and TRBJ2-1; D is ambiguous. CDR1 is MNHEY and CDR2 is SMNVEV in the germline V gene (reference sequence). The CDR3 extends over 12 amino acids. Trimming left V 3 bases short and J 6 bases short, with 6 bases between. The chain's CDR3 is CASSLYGNEQFF. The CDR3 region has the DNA TGTGCCAGCAGTTTGTACGGCAATGAGCAGTTCTTC.

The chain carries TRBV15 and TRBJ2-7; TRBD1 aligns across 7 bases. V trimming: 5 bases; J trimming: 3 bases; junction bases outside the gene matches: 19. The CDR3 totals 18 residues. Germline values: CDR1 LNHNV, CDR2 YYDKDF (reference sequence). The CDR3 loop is CATSALDRLDLLSYEQYF. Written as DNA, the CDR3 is TGTGCCACCAGCGCCCTGGACAGGTTAGACCTACTTAGCTACGAGCAGTACTTC.

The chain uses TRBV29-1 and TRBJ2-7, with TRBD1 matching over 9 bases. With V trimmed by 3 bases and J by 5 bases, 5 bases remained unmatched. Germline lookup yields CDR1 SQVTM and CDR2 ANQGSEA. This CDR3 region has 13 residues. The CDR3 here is CSVDGTGYNEQYF. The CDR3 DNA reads TGCAGCGTTGATGGGACAGGGTATAACGAGCAGTACTTC.

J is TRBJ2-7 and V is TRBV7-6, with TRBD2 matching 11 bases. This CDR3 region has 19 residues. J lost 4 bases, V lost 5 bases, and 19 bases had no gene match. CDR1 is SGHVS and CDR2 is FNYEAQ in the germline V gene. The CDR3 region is CASSTPTGHSASGGYEQYF. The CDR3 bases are TGTGCCAGCAGCACCCCGACAGGCCACTCGGCTAGCGGGGGGTACGAGCAGTACTTC.

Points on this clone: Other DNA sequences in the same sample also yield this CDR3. The CDR3 coding sequence is TGTGCCAGCTCGAACACCGGGGAGCTGTTTTTT. Its translation is CASSNTGELFF. The genes are TRBV11-2 and TRBJ2-2, with D unresolved. V dropped 8 bases and J dropped 0 bases, with 1 base sitting between them. Germline V CDR1 and CDR2: SGHAT, FQNNGV. The CDR3 is made up of 11 amino acids.

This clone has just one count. The CDR3 spells CASRGQGSTGELFF. The CDR3 bases are TGCGCCAGCAGGGGACAGGGCAGCACCGGGGAGCTGTTTTTT. The V gene is TRBV5-1, the J gene TRBJ2-2; 9 nucleotides line up with TRBD1. Trimming at V came to 5 bases and at J to 4 bases, leaving 3 bases not matched to a gene. The CDR3 loop spans 14 amino acids. Germline V gives CDR1 SGHRS, CDR2 YFSETQ.

The CDR3 loop is CASSSPGLVNSYEQYF. CDR3 bases: TGTGCCAGCTCATCCCCGGGACTAGTGAACTCCTACGAGCAGTACTTC. The chain employs TRBV18 and TRBJ2-7; 8 bases match TRBD2. Losses at the gene ends were 5 bases for V and 0 bases for J; bases not matched to a gene: 9. The CDR3 is 16 residues long. Germline loops: CDR1 KGHSH, CDR2 LQKENI.

The CDR3 reads CASSGPRQGANPRYEQYF. The CDR3 DNA is TGTGCCAGCAGCGGTCCGAGACAGGGGGCGAACCCACGCTACGAGCAGTACTTC. The J gene is TRBJ2-7, the V gene TRBV7-9; 10 bases are shared with TRBD1. The trim removed 5 bases at V and 3 bases at J, leaving 16 bases unmatched. Germline values: CDR1 SEHNR, CDR2 FQNEAQ (reference sequence). CDR3 length equals 18 residues.

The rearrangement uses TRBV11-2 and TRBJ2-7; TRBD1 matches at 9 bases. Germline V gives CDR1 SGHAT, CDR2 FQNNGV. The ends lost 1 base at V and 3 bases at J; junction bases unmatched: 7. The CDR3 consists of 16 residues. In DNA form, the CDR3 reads TGTGCCAGCAGCTTAGCTACCTGGACAGGGGACTACGAGCAGTACTTC. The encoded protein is CASSLATWTGDYEQYF.

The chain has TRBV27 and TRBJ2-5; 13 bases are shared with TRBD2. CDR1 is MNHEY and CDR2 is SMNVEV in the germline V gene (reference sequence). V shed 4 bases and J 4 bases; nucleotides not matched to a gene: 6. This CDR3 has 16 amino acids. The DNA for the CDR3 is TGTGCCAGCAGTTCGGGACTAGCGGGATTCGGAGAGACCCAGTACTTC. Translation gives CASSSGLAGFGETQYF.

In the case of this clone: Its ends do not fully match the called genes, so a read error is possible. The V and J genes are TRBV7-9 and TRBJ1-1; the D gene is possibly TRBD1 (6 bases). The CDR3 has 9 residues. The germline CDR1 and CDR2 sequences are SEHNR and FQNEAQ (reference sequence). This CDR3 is CASSLGGGF. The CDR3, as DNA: TGTGCCAGCAGCTTGGGAGGGGGATTT.